The rows below give T cell receptor beta chains drawn from one sample of a study of T-cell reconstitution after alpha-beta-depleted transplantation in children. Using its own MiXCR run on the PCR reads, TCRdb lists one record per CDR3 protein. Altogether about 200,000 distinct CDR3 sequences are present, 6.6% being singletons, with the ten largest covering roughly 6%. This specimen was PBMCs, taken before TCRalphabeta/CD19-depleted stem cell transplant. The receptor set was obtained from a boy younger than 10 with acute lymphoblastic leukemia, due to receive a stem cell transplant. The CDR3 runs from the conserved cysteine through the conserved F or W. The D gene is left open where the match is weak. Size values are once, few and many counts, or a class for expanded clones, and some rows have none.

d_gene: .; abundance: many; v_gene: TRBV6-2/TRBV6-3; j_gene: TRBJ2-2; CDR3nt: TGTGCCAGCAGTTTCCCTATCGGGGGGCACGGCACCGGGGAGCTGTTTTTT; CDR3aa: CASSFPIGGHGTGELFF
d_gene: .; abundance: few; v_gene: TRBV19; j_gene: TRBJ2-5; CDR3nt: TGTGCCAGTACCAAGGGAGAGACCCAGTACTTC; CDR3aa: CASTKGETQYF
d_gene: TRBD2; abundance: many; v_gene: TRBV7-2; j_gene: TRBJ2-1; CDR3nt: TGTGCCAGCAGCACGGCGGGGGACTCCTACAATGAGCAGTTCTTC; CDR3aa: CASSTAGDSYNEQFF
d_gene: .; abundance: many; v_gene: TRBV6-2/TRBV6-3; j_gene: TRBJ2-7; CDR3nt: TGTGCCAGCAGTTTTATGGGGGCGCAATACGAGCAGTACTTC; CDR3aa: CASSFMGAQYEQYF
d_gene: TRBD2; abundance: many; v_gene: TRBV20-1; j_gene: TRBJ2-2; CDR3nt: TGCAGTGCCCGAACGGGACTAGCGGGAGGGAGCACCGGGGAGCTGTTTTTT; CDR3aa: CSARTGLAGGSTGELFF
d_gene: TRBD1; abundance: many; v_gene: TRBV5-1; j_gene: TRBJ2-3; CDR3nt: TGCGCCAGCAGCTTGGGAGGACAGGGGATCACAGATACGCAGTATTTT; CDR3aa: CASSLGGQGITDTQYF
d_gene: .; abundance: few; v_gene: TRBV4-3; j_gene: TRBJ2-7; CDR3nt: TGCGCCAGCAGCCAAGACGGAGGCTACGAGCAGTACTTC; CDR3aa: CASSQDGGYEQYF
d_gene: .; abundance: .; v_gene: TRBV7-9; j_gene: TRBJ1-1; CDR3nt: TGTGCCAGCACCCGAAGCCTAGATCTAGAAGCTTTCTTT; CDR3aa: CASTRSLDLEAFF
d_gene: .; abundance: .; v_gene: TRBV29-1; j_gene: TRBJ1-2; CDR3nt: TGCAGCCGAGGGTTTAGTGGCTACACCTTC; CDR3aa: CSRGFSGYTF
d_gene: TRBD1; abundance: .; v_gene: TRBV13; j_gene: TRBJ1-5; CDR3nt: TGTGCCAGCAGCTCCACCCGAGGACAGGATAGCAATCAGCCCCAGCATTTT; CDR3aa: CASSSTRGQDSNQPQHF
d_gene: .; abundance: many; v_gene: TRBV20-1; j_gene: TRBJ1-1; CDR3nt: TGCAGTGCTAGAGATCTTGGCACTCCTGAAGCTTTCTTT; CDR3aa: CSARDLGTPEAFF
d_gene: .; abundance: many; v_gene: TRBV29-1; j_gene: TRBJ1-3; CDR3nt: TGCAGCGTTGAAGACAGTCAGGGATGGTACTCTGGAAACACCATATATTTT; CDR3aa: CSVEDSQGWYSGNTIYF
d_gene: .; abundance: .; v_gene: TRBV6-1; j_gene: TRBJ2-6; CDR3nt: TGTGCCAGCAGTGAAGCGGGGCAGCTGCTTTTGGCCAACGTCCTGACTTTC; CDR3aa: CASSEAGQLLLANVLTF
d_gene: TRBD1; abundance: many; v_gene: TRBV28; j_gene: TRBJ1-5; CDR3nt: TGTGCCAGCAGTTTATACTCAGGGGGCGGCAATCAGCCCCAGCATTTT; CDR3aa: CASSLYSGGGNQPQHF
d_gene: .; abundance: few; v_gene: TRBV29-1; j_gene: TRBJ2-3; CDR3nt: TGCAGCGTTGAAGACCCCGAGAGGGGTAGGGACACAGATACGCAGTATTTT; CDR3aa: CSVEDPERGRDTDTQYF
d_gene: .; abundance: many; v_gene: TRBV28; j_gene: TRBJ2-7; CDR3nt: TGTGCCAGCAGTCCAAAAGCGTTTATCTCCTACGAGCAGTACTTC; CDR3aa: CASSPKAFISYEQYF
d_gene: .; abundance: many; v_gene: TRBV20-1; j_gene: TRBJ2-2; CDR3nt: TGCAGTGCTAGACAGGAGAACACCGGGGAGCTGTTTTTT; CDR3aa: CSARQENTGELFF
d_gene: TRBD2; abundance: few; v_gene: TRBV7-2; j_gene: TRBJ2-5; CDR3nt: TGTGCCAGCAGCTTCCAAGCGGGAGAGGGAGAGACCCAGTACTTC; CDR3aa: CASSFQAGEGETQYF
d_gene: TRBD2; abundance: few; v_gene: TRBV30; j_gene: TRBJ2-3; CDR3nt: TGTGCCTGGACCCGCGGGGGGAGCACAGATACGCAGTATTTT; CDR3aa: CAWTRGGSTDTQYF
d_gene: .; abundance: many; v_gene: TRBV4-2; j_gene: TRBJ2-6; CDR3nt: TGTGCCAGCAGCCATGGGACTCTAGCTGGGGCCAACGTCCTGACTTTC; CDR3aa: CASSHGTLAGANVLTF
d_gene: .; abundance: many; v_gene: TRBV12-3/TRBV12-4; j_gene: TRBJ2-5; CDR3nt: TGTGCCAGCACCCTTGGATTGGAGACCCAGTACTTC; CDR3aa: CASTLGLETQYF
d_gene: TRBD1; abundance: few; v_gene: TRBV6-1; j_gene: TRBJ2-1; CDR3nt: TGTGCCAGCAGCGACCCCTTGGACAGGGCCTACAATGAGCAGTTCTTC; CDR3aa: CASSDPLDRAYNEQFF
d_gene: .; abundance: .; v_gene: TRBV12-3/TRBV12-4; j_gene: TRBJ1-1; CDR3nt: TGTGCCAGCAGTTTCCAACTGAACACTGAAGCTTTCTTT; CDR3aa: CASSFQLNTEAFF
d_gene: .; abundance: many; v_gene: TRBV9; j_gene: TRBJ2-1; CDR3nt: TGTGCCAGCAGCGTAGCTGGAAGGGCCTCCTACAATGAGCAGTTCTTC; CDR3aa: CASSVAGRASYNEQFF
d_gene: .; abundance: many; v_gene: TRBV9; j_gene: TRBJ2-2; CDR3nt: TGTGCCAGCAGCGTAGACGGGAGCGGGGAGCTGTTTTTT; CDR3aa: CASSVDGSGELFF
d_gene: TRBD1; abundance: .; v_gene: TRBV3-1; j_gene: TRBJ1-5; CDR3nt: TGTGCCAGCAGCCAATATGCACAGGGGCGGCTTCCCGACCGCAATCAGCCCCAGCATTTT; CDR3aa: CASSQYAQGRLPDRNQPQHF
d_gene: .; abundance: many; v_gene: TRBV20-1; j_gene: TRBJ1-2; CDR3nt: TGCAGTGCTGATGCTGGTTCTAACTATGGCTACACCTTC; CDR3aa: CSADAGSNYGYTF
d_gene: .; abundance: many; v_gene: TRBV7-2; j_gene: TRBJ1-4; CDR3nt: TGTGCCAGCAGCTTAGGAAGTGGTAATGAAAAACTGTTTTTT; CDR3aa: CASSLGSGNEKLFF
d_gene: .; abundance: few; v_gene: TRBV7-6; j_gene: TRBJ2-5; CDR3nt: TGTGCCAGCAGCTATCTAGCTTCGCGCGAGACCCAGTACTTC; CDR3aa: CASSYLASRETQYF
d_gene: TRBD1; abundance: .; v_gene: TRBV4-1; j_gene: TRBJ2-1; CDR3nt: TGCGCCAGCAGCCAAGCAGACAGGGACGAGCAGTTCTTC; CDR3aa: CASSQADRDEQFF
d_gene: .; abundance: few; v_gene: TRBV10-3; j_gene: TRBJ1-6; CDR3nt: TGTGCCATCAGTGAGGCGGCGGGTAATAATTCACCCCTCCACTTT; CDR3aa: CAISEAAGNNSPLHF
d_gene: .; abundance: .; v_gene: TRBV7-2; j_gene: TRBJ1-5; CDR3nt: TGTGCCAGCAGCTCCAGAGTCAATCAGCCCCAGCATTTT; CDR3aa: CASSSRVNQPQHF
d_gene: .; abundance: .; v_gene: TRBV18; j_gene: TRBJ2-6; CDR3nt: TGTGCCAGCTCACCTTCGGGGCAACCCTCTGGGGCCAACGTCCTGACTTTC; CDR3aa: CASSPSGQPSGANVLTF
d_gene: .; abundance: many; v_gene: TRBV7-6; j_gene: TRBJ1-1; CDR3nt: TGTGCCAGCAGTCAACTGGGGGGGAACACTGAAGCTTTCTTT; CDR3aa: CASSQLGGNTEAFF
d_gene: .; abundance: .; v_gene: TRBV28; j_gene: TRBJ1-2; CDR3nt: TGTGCCAGCAGTTTACCGAAAACCGGGACAAAAAGGGATGGCTACACCTTC; CDR3aa: CASSLPKTGTKRDGYTF